Below, 31 T cell receptor beta chains from the same sample are listed, as sequenced in a study of blood T cell repertoires in COVID-19. TCRdb keeps only in-frame clones here, not all; method: immunoSEQ multiplex PCR. The sample has some 150,000 clones, about 86% seen once. Material for sequencing was peripheral blood. The source is a woman aged 60-70 years with active or convalescent COVID-19.

The rearrangement links TRBV7-8 to TRBJ1-4; TRBD1 might be the D (6 bases). CDR3 length: 16 amino acids. Germline CDR1 SGHVS, CDR2 FQNEAQ. V was pared by 3 bases and J by 8 bases, with 19 bases between. CDR3: CASSFQAGTLREKLFF. The CDR3, as DNA: TGTGCCAGCAGCTTCCAAGCCGGGACACTAAGGGAAAAACTGTTTTTT.

This clone was counted only a few times. CDR3 DNA: TGTGCCAGCAGCTTGAACCGGGACACCTACACTGAAGCTTTCTTT. Translating it yields CASSLNRDTYTEAFF. The chain uses TRBV7-2 and TRBJ1-1; a weak D match, TRBD1 (6 bases). The germline V gene has CDR1 SGHTA and CDR2 FQGNSA. The CDR3 contains 15 residues. Trimming cost V 3 bases and J 3 bases, with 14 bases left between them.

This rearrangement joins TRBV11-2 to TRBJ2-3; 8 bases are a match to TRBD2. The junction had 5 bases not matched to a gene; V was cut back by 2 bases and J by 1 base. The CDR3 runs to 16 residues. Germline lookup yields CDR1 SGHAT and CDR2 FQNNGV. Here the CDR3 DNA reads TGTGCCAGCAGCTTACTGGCGGGGGGTCGCACAGATACGCAGTATTTT. Translated, it gives CASSLLAGGRTDTQYF.

Remarks on this clone: The sample contains more than one DNA sequence encoding this CDR3. J is TRBJ2-1 and V is TRBV9; D is perhaps TRBD2 (6 bases). This CDR3 region has 15 residues. Germline assignment: CDR1 SGDLS and CDR2 YYNGEE. With 1 base removed from V and 2 bases from J, the gap between germline ends came to 10 bases. Written as DNA, the CDR3 is TGTGCCAGCAGCGTATTAGCGGAGACCTACAATGAGCAGTTCTTC. Translating gives CASSVLAETYNEQFF.

V usage is TRBV4-1 and J usage is TRBJ2-1; D call uncertain. CDR1 and CDR2 from the germline V gene are MGHRA and YSYEKL. The CDR3 sequence is 13 residues long. Between the trimmed V and J ends, which lost 2 bases and 3 bases, there was a span of 5 bases. The CDR3 loop reads CASSQINYNEQFF. Here the CDR3 DNA reads TGCGCCAGCAGCCAAATAAACTACAATGAGCAGTTCTTC.

The rearrangement uses TRBV3-1 (or the pseudogene TRBV3-2) and TRBJ2-2, with TRBD1 as a possible D gene (6 bases). Trimming pared 0 bases from V and 2 bases from J, leaving 19 bases between. The CDR3 loop spans 19 amino acids. The V gene's germline CDR1 is LGHDT and CDR2 YNNKEL (reference sequence). The CDR3 reads CASSQDKGTPLINTGELFF. Here the CDR3 DNA reads TGTGCCAGCAGCCAAGATAAGGGGACACCCTTAATTAACACCGGGGAGCTGTTTTTT.

This clone was detected a few times. The chain links TRBV28 to TRBJ1-2; TRBD1 agrees at 9 bases. J lost 2 bases, V lost 6 bases, and 7 bases had no gene match. Germline V gives CDR1 MDHEN, CDR2 SYDVKM. This CDR3 has 15 residues. The CDR3 region is CASRSIGTGNYGYTF. DNA of the CDR3: TGTGCCAGCAGATCGATAGGGACAGGGAACTATGGCTACACCTTC.

The chain combines TRBV28 with TRBJ1-2; possible D gene TRBD1, 6 bases. Trimming stripped 5 bases from V and 5 bases from J, with 15 bases between. Germline CDR1 reads MDHEN; CDR2 reads SYDVKM. This CDR3 has 14 residues. The CDR3, as DNA: TGTGCCAGCAGTAGGATGGGGCAGGGGTATGGCTACACCTTC. It translates to CASSRMGQGYGYTF.

This clone was observed a single time. The chain uses TRBV10-3 and TRBJ1-1; D unclear. The CDR3 runs 12 residues. Trimming removed 6 bases from V and 2 bases from J, with 7 bases in between. Per germline, CDR1 ENHRY and CDR2 SYGVKD. The CDR3 DNA sequence: TGTGCCATCAGCCGGGATAACACTGAAGCTTTCTTT. Translation: CAISRDNTEAFF.

V and J are TRBV9 and TRBJ2-7; 7 nucleotides agree with TRBD2. The CDR3 sequence is 16 residues long. Germline trimming cut 4 bases from V and 0 bases from J; bases unmatched to any gene: 10. Germline-derived CDR1 and CDR2 are SGDLS and YYNGEE. The CDR3 sequence: CASSPRWGGSSYEQYF. The CDR3 nucleotides are TGTGCCAGCAGCCCCCGATGGGGCGGGAGCTCCTACGAGCAGTACTTC. Drawing the rest from reference TRBV9 and TRBJ2-7, the complete variable domain is DSGVTQTPKHLITATGQRVTLRCSPRSGDLSVYWYQQSLDQGLQFLIQYYNGEERAKGNILERFSAQQFPDLHSELNLSSLELGDSALYFCASSPRWGGSSYEQYFGPGTRLTVT.

The chain links TRBV6-5 to TRBJ2-3; 9 bases agree with TRBD1. CDR1 and CDR2 from the germline V gene are MNHEY and SVGAGI. The V gene end was trimmed by 6 bases and the J gene end by 1 base; junction bases not matched to a gene: 5. The CDR3 totals 15 residues. As DNA, the CDR3 is TGTGCCAGCAGAGACCGGGACAGGGGCACAGATACGCAGTATTTT. Translated, it gives CASRDRDRGTDTQYF.

The rearrangement joins TRBV6-2 or TRBV6-3 to TRBJ1-1, with D possibly being TRBD1 (5 bases). This CDR3 region has 15 residues. Trimming left V 7 bases short and J 4 bases short, with 19 bases between. Germline V lookup: CDR1 MNHEY, CDR2 SVGEGT. This CDR3 is CASTPGGSRGTEAFF. CDR3 DNA sequence: TGTGCCAGCACCCCTGGGGGGAGTAGGGGCACTGAAGCTTTCTTT.

This clone was observed once. The chain is built from TRBV19 and TRBJ2-1, with 9 bases fitting TRBD2. Germline trimming cut 5 bases from V and 9 bases from J; bases unmatched to any gene: 8. This CDR3 contains 14 residues. CDR1 is LNHDA and CDR2 is SQIVND in the germline V gene (reference sequence). The CDR3 DNA reads TGTGCCAGTAGTCCACAGCGGGAGGTGAGTGAGCAGTTCTTC. Protein: CASSPQREVSEQFF.

The chain recombines TRBV2 with TRBJ1-2; a weak D match, TRBD1 (5 bases). The CDR3 covers 14 residues. The V gene lost 2 bases and the J gene lost 0 bases, with 7 bases spanning the gap. CDR1 and CDR2 (germline): SNHLY, FYNNEI. The CDR3 spells CASSEQGPNYGYTF. Here the CDR3 DNA reads TGTGCCAGCAGTGAACAGGGTCCTAACTATGGCTACACCTTC. Supplemented by reference TRBV2 and TRBJ1-2, the full variable domain reads EPEVTQTPSHQVTQMGQEVILRCVPISNHLYFYWYRQILGQKVEFLVSFYNNEISEKSEIFDDQFSVERPDGSNFTLKIRSTKLEDSAMYFCASSEQGPNYGYTFGSGTRLTVV.

The V and J genes are TRBV7-2 and TRBJ2-3; possibly TRBD2 for D (7 bases). This CDR3 spans 15 amino acids. V was cut by 2 bases and J by 6 bases, with 15 bases left in between. Germline values: CDR1 SGHTA, CDR2 FQGNSA. The CDR3 DNA reads TGTGCCAGCAGCTTAATGGCGGGGGCAGGGGATACGCAGTATTTT. As protein: CASSLMAGAGDTQYF.

V usage is TRBV27 and J usage is TRBJ2-7; TRBD2 might be the D (5 bases). Trimming took 6 bases from V and 5 from J, leaving 11 bases between them. CDR3 length equals 12 residues. Germline CDR1 and CDR2: MNHEY and SMNVEV (reference sequence). The CDR3 bases are TGTGCCAGCAGGGCAGGAGGAAACGAGCAGTACTTC. Amino acid sequence: CASRAGGNEQYF.

V usage is TRBV15 and J usage is TRBJ1-1; the D is unclear. V lost 0 bases to trimming and J lost 0 bases, with 8 bases between them. This CDR3 has 15 residues. Germline CDR1 and CDR2: LNHNV and YYDKDF (reference sequence). CDR3 protein: CATSRDGEMNTEAFF. CDR3 bases: TGTGCCACCAGCAGAGACGGGGAAATGAACACTGAAGCTTTCTTT.

This sequence joins TRBV14 and TRBJ2-2; perhaps TRBD2 as D (5 bases). The CDR3 totals 20 residues. Germline V lookup: CDR1 SGHDN, CDR2 FVKESK. Between the trimmed V and J ends, which lost 2 bases and 2 bases, there was a span of 24 bases. This chain's CDR3 is CASSQRGVRALGSNTGELFF. CDR3 DNA: TGTGCCAGCAGCCAACGGGGTGTTCGGGCCCTCGGATCAAACACCGGGGAGCTGTTTTTT.

The gene calls are TRBV12-5 and TRBJ2-7, with a possible D match to TRBD2 (7 bases). Trimming stripped 5 bases from V and 2 bases from J, with 16 bases between. Germline values: CDR1 LGHNT, CDR2 FRNRAP. The length of the CDR3 is 15 residues. The CDR3 coding sequence is TGTGCTAGTGGTCCGACGGGGGGCCCCCCCTACGAGCAGTACGTC. The encoded protein is CASGPTGGPPYEQYV.

The chain recombines TRBV5-1 with TRBJ1-4, with 10 bases that match TRBD1. This CDR3 is built from 15 residues. Germline CDR1 and CDR2: SGHRS and YFSETQ. Losses at the gene ends were 0 bases for V and 8 bases for J; bases not matched to a gene: 4. The CDR3 spells CASSLEGQGNEKLFF. The CDR3 nucleotides read TGCGCCAGCAGCTTGGAGGGACAGGGGAACGAAAAACTGTTTTTT.

The CDR3 loop is CASNKPGGRGGYTF. DNA for the CDR3: TGTGCCAGCAACAAACCCGGGGGGCGAGGGGGCTACACCTTC. The chain combines TRBV28 with TRBJ1-2; possible D gene TRBD1, 6 bases. V was trimmed by 7 bases and J by 8 bases, leaving 20 bases between them. The CDR3 runs 14 residues. Germline V gives CDR1 MDHEN, CDR2 SYDVKM.

The chain employs TRBV7-2 and TRBJ2-3; 14 bases are shared with TRBD2. CDR3 length: 16 residues. Germline assignment: CDR1 SGHTA and CDR2 FQGNSA. The V and J ends lost 3 bases and 7 bases, in that order; junction bases with no gene match: 6. The CDR3 loop reads CASSFRTSGGPNTQYF. CDR3 in DNA: TGTGCCAGCAGCTTCCGGACTAGCGGGGGGCCCAATACGCAGTATTTT.

The chain employs TRBV7-3 and TRBJ1-1; D ambiguous. The CDR3 extends over 14 amino acids. V was trimmed by 1 base and J by 7 bases, leaving 13 bases between them. Germline V gene sequence: CDR1 SGHTA, CDR2 FQGTGA. CDR3 nucleotide sequence: TGTGCCAGCAGCTTAAATGCGGGCGATAATGAAGCTTTCTTT. Its protein is CASSLNAGDNEAFF.

This chain joins TRBV12-3 or TRBV12-4 and TRBJ2-1; 8 nucleotides agree with TRBD2. The length of the CDR3 is 13 residues. V gave up 5 bases and J gave up 10 bases; unmatched junction bases: 7. DNA for the CDR3: TGTGCCAGCAGTGGAAGTCAGCGGGAGGAGCAGTTCTTC. Residues: CASSGSQREEQFF.

The J gene is TRBJ2-3, the V gene TRBV5-1; 8 bases align to TRBD1. With 3 bases clipped from V and 4 bases from J, the junction kept 4 bases outside the gene matches. Germline CDR1 is SGHRS and CDR2 is YFSETQ. The CDR3 consists of 14 residues. The CDR3 reads CASSSGGSADTQYF. The CDR3 DNA reads as TGCGCCAGCAGCTCAGGGGGCTCGGCAGATACGCAGTATTTT.

This clone was found once. The chain employs TRBV19 and TRBJ1-1; D not certain. Germline-derived CDR1 and CDR2 are LNHDA and SQIVND (reference sequence). This CDR3 comprises 13 residues. Between the trimmed V and J ends, which lost 1 base and 5 bases, there was a span of 8 bases. The CDR3 nucleotides read TGTGCCAGTAGTATAGTCTCGGGGACTGAAGCTTTCTTT. It codes for CASSIVSGTEAFF.

This sequence joins TRBV30 and TRBJ2-7, with D perhaps TRBD1 (5 bases). The CDR3 runs to 14 residues. Germline CDR1 GTSNPN, CDR2 SVGIG (reference sequence). Between the trimmed V and J ends, which lost 5 bases and 5 bases, there was a span of 19 bases. CDR3: CAWWLKSGKNEQYF. DNA for the CDR3: TGTGCCTGGTGGCTTAAGTCAGGGAAAAACGAGCAGTACTTC.

V gene TRBV6-1 combines with J gene TRBJ1-2, with 7 positions matching TRBD1. Trimming at V came to 2 bases and at J to 2 bases, leaving 5 bases not matched to a gene. Germline CDR1 is MNHNS and CDR2 is SASEGT. The CDR3 covers 15 residues. The CDR3 protein is CASSEQQGVNYGYTF. In DNA, the CDR3 is TGTGCCAGCAGTGAACAGCAGGGGGTGAACTATGGCTACACCTTC.

V usage is TRBV19 and J usage is TRBJ1-2; weak D call: TRBD1 (5 bases). Trimming took off 3 bases at V and 4 bases at J, with 12 bases between the two ends. The CDR3 covers 14 residues. CDR1 is LNHDA, CDR2 SQIVND, per germline (reference sequence). The CDR3 spells CASSIRRGSYGYTF. As DNA, the CDR3 is TGTGCCAGTAGTATCAGGAGGGGATCCTATGGCTACACCTTC. The variable domain in full, with the rest retrieved from reference TRBV19 and TRBJ1-2, is DGGITQSPKYLFRKEGQNVTLSCEQNLNHDAMYWYRQDPGQGLRLIYYSQIVNDFQKGDIAEGYSVSREKKESFPLTVTSAQKNPTAFYLCASSIRRGSYGYTFGSGTRLTVV.

V is TRBV9 and J is TRBJ2-1; a weak D match, TRBD2 (6 bases). This CDR3 comprises 17 residues. Trimming stripped 1 base from V and 0 bases from J, with 14 bases between. Germline assignment: CDR1 SGDLS and CDR2 YYNGEE. This chain's CDR3 is CASSVRELRSSYNEQFF. The DNA for the CDR3 is TGTGCCAGCAGCGTACGGGAGCTTAGGAGCTCCTACAATGAGCAGTTCTTC.

V gene TRBV3-1 (or the pseudogene TRBV3-2) combines with J gene TRBJ2-3, with D perhaps TRBD2 (6 bases). Germline CDR1 and CDR2: LGHDT and YNNKEL (reference sequence). Deletions cut 6 bases from V and 4 bases from J, with 8 bases between. The CDR3 covers 12 residues. This CDR3 is CASSRDSDTQYF. Here the CDR3 DNA reads TGTGCCAGCAGTCGGGACTCAGATACGCAGTATTTT.